The text below deals with one TCR beta chain. The data belong to a study of blood T cell repertoires in COVID-19. Study at large: The analysed material was cDNA or gDNA that came from T cells, B-cell-depleted T cells, or PBMCs.

Produced via immunoSEQ multiplex PCR; TCRdb's table is partial and in-frame only. The sample holds just over 150,000 clones, more than 80% seen once. V dropped 5 bases and J dropped 7 bases, with 3 bases sitting between them. The CDR3 runs 11 residues. Germline V gene sequence: CDR1 MDHEN, CDR2 SYDVKM. The sequence came from a woman aged 40 to 50 with acute or convalescent COVID-19. V gene TRBV28 combines with J gene TRBJ1-6, with D uncertain. The sequenced material came from peripheral blood. The CDR3 DNA reads TGTGCCAGCAGTCTAAATTCACCCCTCCACTTT. It codes for CASSLNSPLHF. Combining the CDR3 with reference TRBV28 and TRBJ1-6 gives the whole variable domain DVKVTQSSRYLVKRTGEKVFLECVQDMDHENMFWYRQDPGLGLRLIYFSYDVKMKEKGDIPEGYSVSREKKERFSLILESASTNQTSMYLCASSLNSPLHFGNGTRLTVT.